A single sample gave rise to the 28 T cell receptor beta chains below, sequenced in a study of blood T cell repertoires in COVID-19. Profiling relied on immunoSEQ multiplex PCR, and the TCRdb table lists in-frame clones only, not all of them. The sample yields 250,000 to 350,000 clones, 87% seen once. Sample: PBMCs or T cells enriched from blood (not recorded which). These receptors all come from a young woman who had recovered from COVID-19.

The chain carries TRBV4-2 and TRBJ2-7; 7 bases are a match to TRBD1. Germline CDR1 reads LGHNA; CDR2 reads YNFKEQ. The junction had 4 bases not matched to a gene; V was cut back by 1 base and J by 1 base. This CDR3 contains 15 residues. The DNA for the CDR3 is TGTGCCAGCAGCCAAGTAACACAGGGGTCCTACGAGCAGTACTTC. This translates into CASSQVTQGSYEQYF.

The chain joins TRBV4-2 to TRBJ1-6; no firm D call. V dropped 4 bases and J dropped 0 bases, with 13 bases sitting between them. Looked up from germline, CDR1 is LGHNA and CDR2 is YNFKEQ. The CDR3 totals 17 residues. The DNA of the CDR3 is TGTGCCAGCAGCCCGCGAGGAGCCAGCTCCTATAATTCACCCCTCCACTTT. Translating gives CASSPRGASSYNSPLHF.

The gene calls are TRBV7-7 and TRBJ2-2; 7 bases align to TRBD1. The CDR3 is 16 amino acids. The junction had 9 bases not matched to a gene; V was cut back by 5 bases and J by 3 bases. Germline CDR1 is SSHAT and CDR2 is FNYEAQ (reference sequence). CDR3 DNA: TGTGCCAGCAGCCTAACCACAGGGGTGGACACCGGGGAGCTGTTTTTT. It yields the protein CASSLTTGVDTGELFF. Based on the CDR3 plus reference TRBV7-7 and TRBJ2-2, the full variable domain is GAGVSQSPRYKVTKRGQDVTLRCDPISSHATLYWYQQALGQGPEFLTYFNYEAQPDKSGLPSDRFSAERPEGSISTLTIQRTEQRDSAMYRCASSLTTGVDTGELFFGEGSRLTVL.

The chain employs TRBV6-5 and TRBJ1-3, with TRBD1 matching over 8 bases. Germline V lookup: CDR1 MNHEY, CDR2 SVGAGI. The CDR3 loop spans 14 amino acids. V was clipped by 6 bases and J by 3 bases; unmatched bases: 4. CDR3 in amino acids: CASRQGEFGNTIYF. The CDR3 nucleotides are TGTGCCAGCAGACAGGGGGAGTTTGGAAACACCATATATTTT.

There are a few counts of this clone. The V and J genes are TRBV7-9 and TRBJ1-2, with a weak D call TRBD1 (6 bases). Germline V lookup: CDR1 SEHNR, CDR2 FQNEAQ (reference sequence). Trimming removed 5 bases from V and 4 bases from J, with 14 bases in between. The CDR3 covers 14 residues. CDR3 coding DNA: TGTGCCAGCAGCCGAGCGGGGGCGTTCTATGGCTACACCTTC. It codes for CASSRAGAFYGYTF.

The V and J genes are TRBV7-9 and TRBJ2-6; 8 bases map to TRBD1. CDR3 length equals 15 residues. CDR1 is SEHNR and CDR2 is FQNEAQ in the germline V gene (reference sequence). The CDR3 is CASDRGTSGANVLTF. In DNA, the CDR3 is TGTGCGTCCGACAGGGGAACTTCTGGGGCCAACGTCCTGACTTTC.

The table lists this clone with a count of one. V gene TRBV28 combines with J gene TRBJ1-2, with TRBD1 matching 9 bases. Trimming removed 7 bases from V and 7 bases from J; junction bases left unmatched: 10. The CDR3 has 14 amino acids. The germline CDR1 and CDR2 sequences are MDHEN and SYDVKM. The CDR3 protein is CASNRQGVVGGYTF. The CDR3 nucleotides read TGTGCCAGCAATAGACAGGGGGTAGTGGGTGGCTACACCTTC.

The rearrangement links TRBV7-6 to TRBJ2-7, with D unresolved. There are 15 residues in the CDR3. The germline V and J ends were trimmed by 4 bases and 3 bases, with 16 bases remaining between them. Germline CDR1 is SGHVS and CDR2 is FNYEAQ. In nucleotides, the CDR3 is TGTGCCAGCAGCTCAGCCACACCGATCTTCTACGAGCAGTACTTC. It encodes CASSSATPIFYEQYF. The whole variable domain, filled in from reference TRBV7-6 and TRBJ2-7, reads GAGVSQSPRYKVTKRGQDVALRCDPISGHVSLYWYRQALGQGPEFLTYFNYEAQQDKSGLPNDRFSAERPEGSISTLTIQRTEQRDSAMYRCASSSATPIFYEQYFGPGTRLTVT.

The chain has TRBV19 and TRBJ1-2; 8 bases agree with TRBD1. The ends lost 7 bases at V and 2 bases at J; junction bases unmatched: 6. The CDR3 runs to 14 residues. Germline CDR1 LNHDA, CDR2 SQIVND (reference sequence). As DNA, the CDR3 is TGTGCCAGTACGGGGACAGGAACCAACTATGGCTACACCTTC. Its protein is CASTGTGTNYGYTF.

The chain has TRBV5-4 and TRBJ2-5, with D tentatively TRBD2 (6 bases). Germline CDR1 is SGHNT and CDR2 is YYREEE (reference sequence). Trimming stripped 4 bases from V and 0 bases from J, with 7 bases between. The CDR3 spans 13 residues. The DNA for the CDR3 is TGTGCCAGCAGCCGGGACTACCAAGAGACCCAGTACTTC. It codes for CASSRDYQETQYF.

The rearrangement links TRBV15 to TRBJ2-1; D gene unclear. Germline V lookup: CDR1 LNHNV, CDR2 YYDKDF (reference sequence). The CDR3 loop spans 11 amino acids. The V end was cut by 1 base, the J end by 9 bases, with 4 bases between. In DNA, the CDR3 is TGTGCCACCAGCAGAGCGGGTGAGCAGTTCTTC. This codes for CATSRAGEQFF.

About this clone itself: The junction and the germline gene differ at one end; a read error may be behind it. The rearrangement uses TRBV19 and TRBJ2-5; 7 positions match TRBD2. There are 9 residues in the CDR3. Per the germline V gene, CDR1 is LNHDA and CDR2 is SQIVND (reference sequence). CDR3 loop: CGGKETQYF. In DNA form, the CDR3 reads TGCGGGGGGAAAGAGACCCAGTACTTC.

The CDR3 DNA reads TGTGCCAGCAGGCCGGGACAGGGTTATCAGCCCCAGCATTTT. Amino acid sequence: CASRPGQGYQPQHF. The chain combines TRBV6-6 with TRBJ1-5, with 9 positions matching TRBD1. Germline-derived CDR1 and CDR2 are MNHNY and SVGAGI (reference sequence). This CDR3 region has 14 residues. V shed 6 bases and J 5 bases; nucleotides not matched to a gene: 5.

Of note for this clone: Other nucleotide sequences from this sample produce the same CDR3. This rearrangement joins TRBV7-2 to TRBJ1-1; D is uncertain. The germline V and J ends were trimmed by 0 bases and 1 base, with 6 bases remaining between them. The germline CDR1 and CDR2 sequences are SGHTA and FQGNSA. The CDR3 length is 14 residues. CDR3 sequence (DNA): TGTGCCAGCAGCTTAGCGGGGAGGAACACTGAAGCTTTCTTT. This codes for CASSLAGRNTEAFF.

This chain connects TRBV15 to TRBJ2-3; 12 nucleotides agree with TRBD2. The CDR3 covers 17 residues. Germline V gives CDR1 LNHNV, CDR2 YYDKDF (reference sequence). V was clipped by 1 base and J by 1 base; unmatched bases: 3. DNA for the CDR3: TGTGCCACCAGCAGAGGGCTAGCGGGGGGGGGCACAGATACGCAGTATTTT. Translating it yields CATSRGLAGGGTDTQYF.

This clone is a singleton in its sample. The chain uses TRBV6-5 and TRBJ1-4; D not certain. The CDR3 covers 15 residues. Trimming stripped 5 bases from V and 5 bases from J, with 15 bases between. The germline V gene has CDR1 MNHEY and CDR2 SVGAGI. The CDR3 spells CASSIDPDLNEKLFF. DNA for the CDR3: TGTGCCAGCAGTATCGACCCGGACTTGAATGAAAAACTGTTTTTT.

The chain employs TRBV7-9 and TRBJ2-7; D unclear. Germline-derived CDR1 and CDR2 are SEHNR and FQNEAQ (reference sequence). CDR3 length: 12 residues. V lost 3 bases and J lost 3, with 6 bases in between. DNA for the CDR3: TGTGCCAGCAGCTTGGGCTTCTACGAGCAGTACTTC. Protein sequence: CASSLGFYEQYF.

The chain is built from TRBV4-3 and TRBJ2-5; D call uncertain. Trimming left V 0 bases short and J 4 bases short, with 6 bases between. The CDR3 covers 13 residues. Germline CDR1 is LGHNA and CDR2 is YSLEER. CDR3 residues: CASSQELGETQYF. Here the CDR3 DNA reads TGCGCCAGCAGCCAAGAACTCGGAGAGACCCAGTACTTC.

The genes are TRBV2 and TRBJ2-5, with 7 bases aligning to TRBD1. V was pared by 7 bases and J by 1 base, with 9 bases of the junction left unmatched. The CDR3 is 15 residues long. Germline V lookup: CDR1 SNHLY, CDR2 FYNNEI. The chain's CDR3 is CASNPGQEGQETQYF. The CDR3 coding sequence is TGTGCCAGCAACCCAGGACAGGAAGGCCAAGAGACCCAGTACTTC.

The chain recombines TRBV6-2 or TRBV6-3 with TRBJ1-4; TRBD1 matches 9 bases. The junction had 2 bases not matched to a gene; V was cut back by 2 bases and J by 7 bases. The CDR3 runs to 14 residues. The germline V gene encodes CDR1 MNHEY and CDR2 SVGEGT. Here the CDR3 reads CASSYGTGLEKLFF. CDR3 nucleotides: TGTGCCAGCAGTTACGGGACAGGGCTTGAAAAACTGTTTTTT.

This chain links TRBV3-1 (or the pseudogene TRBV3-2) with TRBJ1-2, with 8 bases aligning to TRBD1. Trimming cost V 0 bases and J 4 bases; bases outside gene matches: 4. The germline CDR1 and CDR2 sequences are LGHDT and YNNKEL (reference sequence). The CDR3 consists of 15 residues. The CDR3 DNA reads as TGTGCCAGCAGCCAAGAACTCGGGACAGGCTATGGCTACACCTTC. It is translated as CASSQELGTGYGYTF.

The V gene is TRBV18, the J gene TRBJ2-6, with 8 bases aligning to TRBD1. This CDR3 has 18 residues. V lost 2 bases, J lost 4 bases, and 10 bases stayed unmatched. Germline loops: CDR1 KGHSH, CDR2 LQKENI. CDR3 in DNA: TGTGCCAGCTCACCAGGGACAGGTGGAAGTTTGGGGGCCAACGTCCTGACTTTC. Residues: CASSPGTGGSLGANVLTF.

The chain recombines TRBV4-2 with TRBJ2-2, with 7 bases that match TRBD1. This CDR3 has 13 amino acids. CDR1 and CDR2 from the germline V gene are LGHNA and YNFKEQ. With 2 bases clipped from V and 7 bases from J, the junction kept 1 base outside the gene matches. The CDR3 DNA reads TGTGCCAGCAGCCAACCAGGGGGCGGGGAGCTGTTTTTT. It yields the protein CASSQPGGGELFF.

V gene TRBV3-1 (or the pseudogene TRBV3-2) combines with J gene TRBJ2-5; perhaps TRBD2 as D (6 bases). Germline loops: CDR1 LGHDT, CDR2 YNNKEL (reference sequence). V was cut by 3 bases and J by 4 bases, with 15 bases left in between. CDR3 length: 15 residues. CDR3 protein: CASSHGAGRVETQYF. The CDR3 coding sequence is TGTGCCAGCAGCCATGGTGCGGGGCGGGTAGAGACCCAGTACTTC.

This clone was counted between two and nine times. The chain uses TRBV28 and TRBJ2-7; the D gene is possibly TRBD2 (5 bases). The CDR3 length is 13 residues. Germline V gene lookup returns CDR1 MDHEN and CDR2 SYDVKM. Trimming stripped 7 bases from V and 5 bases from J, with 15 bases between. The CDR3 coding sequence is TGTGCCAGCAACGAGGGCCAAAGGAACGAGCAGTACTTC. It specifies CASNEGQRNEQYF.

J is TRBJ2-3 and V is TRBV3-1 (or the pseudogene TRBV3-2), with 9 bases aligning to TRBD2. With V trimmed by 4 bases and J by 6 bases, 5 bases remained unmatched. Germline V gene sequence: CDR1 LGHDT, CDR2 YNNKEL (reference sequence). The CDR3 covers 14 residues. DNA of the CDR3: TGTGCCAGCAGCCGCGGACTAGCGTGGGATACGCAGTATTTT. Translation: CASSRGLAWDTQYF.

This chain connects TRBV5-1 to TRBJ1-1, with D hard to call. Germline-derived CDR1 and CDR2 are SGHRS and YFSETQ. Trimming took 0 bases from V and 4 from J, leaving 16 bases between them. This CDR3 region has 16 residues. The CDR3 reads CASSLVPTREGTEAFF. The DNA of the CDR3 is TGCGCCAGCAGCTTGGTCCCGACGAGGGAGGGCACTGAAGCTTTCTTT.

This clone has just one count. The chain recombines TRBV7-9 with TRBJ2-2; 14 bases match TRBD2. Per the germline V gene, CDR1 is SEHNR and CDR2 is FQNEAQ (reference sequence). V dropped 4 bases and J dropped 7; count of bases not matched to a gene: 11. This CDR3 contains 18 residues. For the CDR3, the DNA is TGTGCCAGCAGCTCCGCGGGGGGGACTAGCGGGAGAGGCGGGGAGCTGTTTTTT. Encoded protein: CASSSAGGTSGRGGELFF.